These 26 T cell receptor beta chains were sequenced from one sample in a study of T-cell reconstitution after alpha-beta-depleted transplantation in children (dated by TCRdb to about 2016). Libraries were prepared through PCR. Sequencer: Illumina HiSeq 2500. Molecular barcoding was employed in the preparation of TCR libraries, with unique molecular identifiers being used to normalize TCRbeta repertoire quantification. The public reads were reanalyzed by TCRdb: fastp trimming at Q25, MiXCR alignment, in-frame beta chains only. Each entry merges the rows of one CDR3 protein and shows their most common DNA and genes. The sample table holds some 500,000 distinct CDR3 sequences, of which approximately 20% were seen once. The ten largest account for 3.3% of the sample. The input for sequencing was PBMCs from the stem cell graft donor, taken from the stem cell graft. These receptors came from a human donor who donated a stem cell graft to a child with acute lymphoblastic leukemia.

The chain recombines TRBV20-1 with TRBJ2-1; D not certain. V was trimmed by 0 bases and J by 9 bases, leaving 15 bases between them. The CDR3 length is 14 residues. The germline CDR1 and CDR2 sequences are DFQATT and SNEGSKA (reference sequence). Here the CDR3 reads CSARDLESNFEQFF. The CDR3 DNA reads TGCAGTGCTAGAGATCTGGAGAGCAATTTTGAGCAGTTCTTC.

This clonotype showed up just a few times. CDR3 amino acids: CASSARQGGDNSPLHF. Written as DNA, the CDR3 is TGCGCCAGCAGCGCCCGACAGGGGGGGGATAATTCACCCCTCCACTTT. The chain uses TRBV5-1 and TRBJ1-6, with TRBD1 matching over 9 bases. The V and J ends lost 4 bases and 5 bases, in that order; junction bases with no gene match: 7. The CDR3 runs to 16 residues. Germline CDR1 SGHRS, CDR2 YFSETQ.

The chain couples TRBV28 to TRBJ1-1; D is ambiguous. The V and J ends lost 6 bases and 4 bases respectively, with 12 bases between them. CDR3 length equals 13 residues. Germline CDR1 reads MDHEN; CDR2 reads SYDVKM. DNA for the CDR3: TGTGCCAGCAGCCCGTTCGGTCGCACTGAAGCTTTCTTT. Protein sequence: CASSPFGRTEAFF.

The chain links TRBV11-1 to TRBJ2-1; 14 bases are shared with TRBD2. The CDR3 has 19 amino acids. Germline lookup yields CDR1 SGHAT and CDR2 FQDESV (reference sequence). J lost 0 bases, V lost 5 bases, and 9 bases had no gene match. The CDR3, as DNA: TGTGCCAGCAGCCTTACGGGACTAGCGGGAGCGGACTCCTACAATGAGCAGTTCTTC. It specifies CASSLTGLAGADSYNEQFF.

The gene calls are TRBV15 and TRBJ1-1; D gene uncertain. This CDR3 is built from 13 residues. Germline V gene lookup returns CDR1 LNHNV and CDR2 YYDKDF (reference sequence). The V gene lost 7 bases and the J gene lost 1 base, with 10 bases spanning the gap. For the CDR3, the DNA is TGTGCCACCAAATTTGTGGAGAACACTGAAGCTTTCTTT. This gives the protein CATKFVENTEAFF.

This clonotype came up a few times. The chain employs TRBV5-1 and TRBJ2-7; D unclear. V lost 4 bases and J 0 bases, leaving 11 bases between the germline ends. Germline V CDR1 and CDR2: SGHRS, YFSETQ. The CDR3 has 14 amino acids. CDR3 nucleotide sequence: TGCGCCAGCAGCCTTAAGGACGGCTCCTACGAGCAGTACTTC. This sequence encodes CASSLKDGSYEQYF.

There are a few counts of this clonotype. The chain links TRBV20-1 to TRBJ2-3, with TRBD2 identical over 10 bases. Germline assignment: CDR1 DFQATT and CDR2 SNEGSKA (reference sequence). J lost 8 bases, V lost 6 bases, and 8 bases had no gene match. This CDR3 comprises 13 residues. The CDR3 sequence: CSATTPSGSTQYF. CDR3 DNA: TGCAGTGCCACTACCCCTAGCGGGAGTACGCAGTATTTT.

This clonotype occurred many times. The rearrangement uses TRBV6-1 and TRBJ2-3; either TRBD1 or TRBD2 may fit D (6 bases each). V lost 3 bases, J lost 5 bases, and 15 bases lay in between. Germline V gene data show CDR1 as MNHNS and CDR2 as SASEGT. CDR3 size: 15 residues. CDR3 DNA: TGTGCCAGCAGTGACCTTCCGGAGGGGGTAGATACGCAGTATTTT. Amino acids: CASSDLPEGVDTQYF.

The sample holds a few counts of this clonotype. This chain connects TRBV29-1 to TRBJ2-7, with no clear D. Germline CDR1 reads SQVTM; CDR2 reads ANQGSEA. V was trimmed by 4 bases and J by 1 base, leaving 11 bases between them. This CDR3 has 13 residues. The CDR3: CSVAVETSYEQYF. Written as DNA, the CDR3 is TGCAGCGTTGCCGTCGAGACTTCCTACGAGCAGTACTTC.

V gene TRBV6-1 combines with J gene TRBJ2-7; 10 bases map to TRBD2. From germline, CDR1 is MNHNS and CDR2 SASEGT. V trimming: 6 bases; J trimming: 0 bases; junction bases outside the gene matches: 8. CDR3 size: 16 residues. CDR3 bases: TGTGCCAGCAGGCTTAGCGGGAGGAGAAGCTCCTACGAGCAGTACTTC. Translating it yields CASRLSGRRSSYEQYF.

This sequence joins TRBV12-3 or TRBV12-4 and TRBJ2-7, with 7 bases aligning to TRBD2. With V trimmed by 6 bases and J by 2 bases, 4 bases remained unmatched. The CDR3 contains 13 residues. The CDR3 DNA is TGTGCCAGCAGGCCTAGCGGAGCCTACGAGCAGTACTTC. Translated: CASRPSGAYEQYF.

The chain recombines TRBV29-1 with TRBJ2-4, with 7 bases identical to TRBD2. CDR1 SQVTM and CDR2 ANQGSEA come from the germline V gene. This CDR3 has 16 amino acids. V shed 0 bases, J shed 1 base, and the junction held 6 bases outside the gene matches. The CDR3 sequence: CSVEDGEGSAKNIQYF. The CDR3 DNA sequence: TGCAGCGTTGAAGATGGGGAGGGAAGTGCCAAAAACATTCAGTACTTC.

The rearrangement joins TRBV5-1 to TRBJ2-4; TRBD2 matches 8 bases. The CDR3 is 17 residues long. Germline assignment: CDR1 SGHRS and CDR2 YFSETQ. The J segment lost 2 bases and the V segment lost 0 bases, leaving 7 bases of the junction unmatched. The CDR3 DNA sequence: TGCGCCAGCAGCTTGGCGGGGGGGAGGGCCCCCAAAAACATTCAGTACTTC. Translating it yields CASSLAGGRAPKNIQYF.

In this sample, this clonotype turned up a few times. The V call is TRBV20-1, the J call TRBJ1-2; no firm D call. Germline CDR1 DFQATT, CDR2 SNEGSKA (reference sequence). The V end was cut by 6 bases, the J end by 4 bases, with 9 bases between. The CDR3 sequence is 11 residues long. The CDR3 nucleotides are TGCAGTGCGGGCCGAAGCTATGGCTACACCTTC. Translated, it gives CSAGRSYGYTF.

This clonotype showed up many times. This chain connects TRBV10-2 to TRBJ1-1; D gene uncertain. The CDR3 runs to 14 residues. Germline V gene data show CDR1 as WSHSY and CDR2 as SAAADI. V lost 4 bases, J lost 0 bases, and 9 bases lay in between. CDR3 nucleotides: TGCGCCAGCAGTGCTTTTAGGGTGAACACTGAAGCTTTCTTT. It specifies CASSAFRVNTEAFF.

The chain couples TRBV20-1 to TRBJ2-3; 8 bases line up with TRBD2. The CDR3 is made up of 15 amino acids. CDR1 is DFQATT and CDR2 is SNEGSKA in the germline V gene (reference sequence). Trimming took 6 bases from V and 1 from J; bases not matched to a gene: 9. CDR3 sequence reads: CSAPRGGAGTDTQYF. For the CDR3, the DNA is TGCAGTGCCCCCCGGGGGGGCGCGGGCACAGATACGCAGTATTTT.

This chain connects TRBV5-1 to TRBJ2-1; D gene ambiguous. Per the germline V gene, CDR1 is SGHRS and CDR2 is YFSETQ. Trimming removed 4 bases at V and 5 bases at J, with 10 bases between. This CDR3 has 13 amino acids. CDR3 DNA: TGCGCCAGCAGCCCCAGTTTCCACAATGAGCAGTTCTTC. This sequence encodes CASSPSFHNEQFF.

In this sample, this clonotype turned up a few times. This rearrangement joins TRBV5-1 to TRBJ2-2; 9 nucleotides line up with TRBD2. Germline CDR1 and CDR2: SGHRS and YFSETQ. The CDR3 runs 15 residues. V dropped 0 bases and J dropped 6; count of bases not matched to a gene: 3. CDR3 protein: CASSLAGTSSGELFF. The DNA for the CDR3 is TGCGCCAGCAGCTTGGCCGGGACTAGCTCCGGGGAGCTGTTTTTT. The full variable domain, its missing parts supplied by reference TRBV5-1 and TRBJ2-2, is KAGVTQTPRYLIKTRGQQVTLSCSPISGHRSVSWYQQTPGQGLQFLFEYFSETQRNKGNFPGRFSGRQFSNSRSEMNVSTLELGDSALYLCASSLAGTSSGELFFGEGSRLTVL.

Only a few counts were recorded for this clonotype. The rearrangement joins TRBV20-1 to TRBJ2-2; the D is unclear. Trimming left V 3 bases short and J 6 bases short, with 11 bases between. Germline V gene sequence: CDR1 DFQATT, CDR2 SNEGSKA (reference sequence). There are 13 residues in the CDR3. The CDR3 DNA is TGCAGTGCTAGGCCTTTGGTGGCCGGGGAGCTGTTTTTT. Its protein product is CSARPLVAGELFF.

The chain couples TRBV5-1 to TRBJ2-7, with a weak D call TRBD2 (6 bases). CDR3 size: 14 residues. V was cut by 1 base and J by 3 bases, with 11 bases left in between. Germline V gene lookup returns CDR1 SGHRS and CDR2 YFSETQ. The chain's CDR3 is CASSLKAGDYEQYF. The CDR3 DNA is TGCGCCAGCAGCTTGAAAGCGGGCGACTACGAGCAGTACTTC.

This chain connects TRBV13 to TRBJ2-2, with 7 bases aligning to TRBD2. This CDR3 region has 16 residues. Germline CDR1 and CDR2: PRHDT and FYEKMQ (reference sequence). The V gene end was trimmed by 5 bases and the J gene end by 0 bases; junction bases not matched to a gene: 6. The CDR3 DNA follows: TGTGCCAGCAGCACCCTAGCGGTAACGAACACCGGGGAGCTGTTTTTT. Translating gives CASSTLAVTNTGELFF.

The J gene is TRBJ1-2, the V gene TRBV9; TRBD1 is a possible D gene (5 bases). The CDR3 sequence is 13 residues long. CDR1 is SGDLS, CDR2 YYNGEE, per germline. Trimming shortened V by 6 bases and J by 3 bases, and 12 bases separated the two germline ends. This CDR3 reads CASTVGGDYGYTF. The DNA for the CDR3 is TGTGCCAGCACAGTGGGAGGGGACTATGGCTACACCTTC.

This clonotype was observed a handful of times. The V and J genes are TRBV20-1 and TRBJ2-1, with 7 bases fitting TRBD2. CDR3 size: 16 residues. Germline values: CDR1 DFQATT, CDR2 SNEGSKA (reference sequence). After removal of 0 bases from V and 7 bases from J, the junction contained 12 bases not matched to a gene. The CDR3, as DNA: TGCAGTGCTAGAGACTTGTCGGGAGGTTTATGGAATGAGCAGTTCTTC. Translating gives CSARDLSGGLWNEQFF.

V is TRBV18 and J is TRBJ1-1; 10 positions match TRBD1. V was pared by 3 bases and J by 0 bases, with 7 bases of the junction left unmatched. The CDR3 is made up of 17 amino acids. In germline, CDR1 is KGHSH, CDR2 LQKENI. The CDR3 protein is CASSPRDRGNLNTEAFF. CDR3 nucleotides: TGTGCCAGCTCACCGCGGGACAGGGGAAACCTGAACACTGAAGCTTTCTTT.

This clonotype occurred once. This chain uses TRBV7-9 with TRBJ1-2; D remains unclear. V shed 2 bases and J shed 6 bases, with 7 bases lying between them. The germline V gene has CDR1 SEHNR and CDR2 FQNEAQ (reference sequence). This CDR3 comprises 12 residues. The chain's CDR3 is CASSLNDNGYTF. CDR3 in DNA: TGTGCCAGCAGCTTAAACGACAATGGCTACACCTTC.

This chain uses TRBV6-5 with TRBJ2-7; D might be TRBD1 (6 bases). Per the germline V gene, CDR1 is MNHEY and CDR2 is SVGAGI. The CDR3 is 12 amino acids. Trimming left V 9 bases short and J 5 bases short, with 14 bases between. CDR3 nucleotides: TGTGCCAGTCTTTCACAGGGCCACGAGCAGTACTTC. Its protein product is CASLSQGHEQYF.